This T cell receptor beta chain appears in the sequencing data of a study of blood T cell repertoires in COVID-19. At the level of the study: Donors in the United States, Italy and Spain gave samples during acute or convalescent COVID-19. T cells, B-cell-depleted T cells, or PBMCs provided the cDNA or gDNA that served as material.

Germline CDR1 SGHDN, CDR2 FVKESK. The V and J ends lost 1 base and 3 bases respectively, with 7 bases between them. The CDR3 runs 14 residues. This clone was seen a handful of times. Authors' processing steps: Amplification with reference gene primers provided the estimates of nucleated cell counts. Profiled with immunoSEQ multiplex PCR; TCRdb holds only in-frame clones, not every one. V, J and clone size derive from that table, while D and trimming were established from the DNA sequence. The sample holds about 350,000 clones, over 80% seen once. The sample was peripheral blood. The gene calls are TRBV14 and TRBJ2-1; D is unclear. The sequence was collected from a woman between 45 and 65 years old with COVID-19, enrolled during active disease. The CDR3 reads CASSQGLLYNEQFF. In DNA, the CDR3 is TGTGCCAGCAGCCAAGGACTCCTCTACAATGAGCAGTTCTTC.